This paragraph covers one T cell receptor beta chain sequence. Its antigen is as yet unknown. Trimming cost V 5 bases and J 0 bases; bases outside gene matches: 13. This CDR3 is 18 amino acids long. Germline CDR1 SEHNR, CDR2 FQNEAQ (reference sequence). These data come from a study of cytomegalovirus exposure and HLA in healthy donors. The study, taken as a whole, reports: Most CMV-associated TCR beta chains were later found to appear HLA-restricted. For TCR beta chains, V- and J-gene trimming was later linked to a missense DCLRE1C variant.

At the time of sampling, donors were nominally healthy, though unrecorded immune exposures were likely. The PCR ran on 60 Vbeta and 13 Jbeta primers. Here immunoSEQ multiplex PCR was the method, and the copy in TCRdb shows in-frame clones only, minus some. The sample holds roughly 93,000 clones, about four fifths seen once. Specimen: PBMCs. The chain recombines TRBV7-9 with TRBJ2-1, with 7 bases aligning to TRBD2. This sequence originates from a man aged 25 to 40 in good health and CMV-seronegative. The CDR3 loop reads CASSPGMGREFSYNEQFF. CDR3 in DNA: TGTGCCAGCAGCCCAGGGATGGGGAGGGAATTCTCCTACAATGAGCAGTTCTTC.